These 9 T cell receptor beta chains were all obtained from the same sample, sequenced in a study of OX40 agonist ivuxolimab in advanced cancers. Some clones are missing from TCRdb's copy, which holds only in-frame ones; the method was immunoSEQ multiplex PCR. This table has more than 60,000 clones, roughly 84% appearing once. The specimen was CD4+ or CD8+ T cells sorted from blood, collected in a trial of the OX40 agonist ivuxolimab. The source is an adult with an advanced solid tumor such as melanoma, head and neck, liver or kidney cancer.

The V and J genes are TRBV19 and TRBJ2-7, with D perhaps being TRBD1 or TRBD2 (5 bases each). V lost 5 bases, J lost 3 bases, and 14 bases lay in between. Germline CDR1 and CDR2: LNHDA and SQIVND (reference sequence). This CDR3 has 14 amino acids. The CDR3 DNA reads TGTGCCAGTAGTCATAGGGGACCAAACTACGAGCAGTACTTC. Translation: CASSHRGPNYEQYF.

The chain combines TRBV28 with TRBJ1-3; no clear D gene. Germline assignment: CDR1 MDHEN and CDR2 SYDVKM. This CDR3 is built from 13 residues. V was shortened by 1 base and J by 4 bases, with 5 bases between the two germline ends. The CDR3 loop is CASSLYYGNTIYF. The CDR3 DNA reads TGTGCCAGCAGTTTATATTACGGAAACACCATATATTTT. Together with reference TRBV28 and TRBJ1-3, the CDR3 gives the full variable domain: DVKVTQSSRYLVKRTGEKVFLECVQDMDHENMFWYRQDPGLGLRLIYFSYDVKMKEKGDIPEGYSVSREKKERFSLILESASTNQTSMYLCASSLYYGNTIYFGEGSWLTVV.

The chain combines TRBV4-1 with TRBJ2-5; possibly TRBD1 or TRBD2 for D (5 bases each). V lost 1 base to trimming and J lost 7 bases, with 13 bases between them. Germline assignment: CDR1 MGHRA and CDR2 YSYEKL. The CDR3 consists of 14 residues. The CDR3 DNA is TGCGCCAGCAGCCAAGGAGGGGACCGAGGGACCCAGTACTTC. It yields the protein CASSQGGDRGTQYF.

This clone came up once. The chain combines TRBV7-9 with TRBJ1-4, with D maybe TRBD1 (6 bases). V was cut by 4 bases and J by 0 bases, with 12 bases left in between. This CDR3 contains 16 residues. Germline lookup yields CDR1 SEHNR and CDR2 FQNEAQ (reference sequence). The CDR3 here is CASSYGQTATNEKLFF. For the CDR3, the DNA is TGTGCCAGCAGCTACGGACAGACGGCAACTAATGAAAAACTGTTTTTT.

This clone was picked up a small number of times. The V call is TRBV19, the J call TRBJ1-2, with D tentatively TRBD1 (5 bases). This CDR3 contains 14 residues. V was cut by 3 bases and J by 4 bases, with 12 bases left in between. Germline-derived CDR1 and CDR2 are LNHDA and SQIVND (reference sequence). CDR3 coding DNA: TGTGCCAGTAGTATCATGACAGACGTCTATGGCTACACCTTC. This encodes CASSIMTDVYGYTF.

This chain joins TRBV28 and TRBJ2-2; D is possibly TRBD1 or TRBD2 (5 bases each). V lost 9 bases to trimming and J lost 3 bases, with 20 bases between them. CDR1 and CDR2 from the germline V gene are MDHEN and SYDVKM. The CDR3 totals 16 residues. This CDR3 is CASKGTVWTYTGELFF. CDR3 nucleotide sequence: TGTGCCAGTAAGGGGACGGTCTGGACCTACACCGGGGAGCTGTTTTTT.

The chain links TRBV2 to TRBJ2-5; 10 bases match TRBD1. The V gene end was trimmed by 7 bases and the J gene end by 5 bases; junction bases not matched to a gene: 7. From germline, CDR1 is SNHLY and CDR2 FYNNEI. The CDR3 consists of 14 residues. The CDR3 here is CASTSDRGRETQYF. As DNA, the CDR3 is TGTGCCAGCACTTCGGACAGGGGGAGGGAGACCCAGTACTTC.

The chain joins TRBV7-2 to TRBJ2-7; D unclear. Trimming cost V 5 bases and J 0 bases, with 8 bases left between them. The CDR3 totals 13 residues. Germline assignment: CDR1 SGHTA and CDR2 FQGNSA. CDR3 DNA sequence: TGTGCCAGCAGCCATAAATCCTCCTACGAGCAGTACTTC. Its protein is CASSHKSSYEQYF.

CDR3 bases: TGTGCCAGCAGCGTTCTAGCGGGAGGCGAGCAGTACTTC. Its protein product is CASSVLAGGEQYF. The V gene is TRBV7-9, the J gene TRBJ2-7, with TRBD2 identical over 11 bases. This CDR3 comprises 13 residues. V trimming: 5 bases; J trimming: 6 bases; junction bases outside the gene matches: 3. In germline, CDR1 is SEHNR, CDR2 FQNEAQ (reference sequence).